Reported below is one T cell receptor beta chain. Antigen: not known. TCRdb keeps only in-frame clones here, not all; method: immunoSEQ multiplex PCR. The table lists about 46,000 clones, about 89% of them singletons. Trimming pared 5 bases from V and 2 bases from J, leaving 7 bases between. CDR1 and CDR2 (germline): SGDLS, YYNGEE. This CDR3 contains 12 residues. The sample is drawn from a study of OX40 agonist ivuxolimab in advanced cancers. Study-wide results and limits: Averaged across samples, CD8+ T cells carried more expanded clones than CD4+ did. Among the lowest peripheral clonal expansion occurred in 0.1-3.0 mg/kg partial responders. With doses of 0.1 to 3.0 mg/kg, CD4+ and CD8+ blood T cells had undergone clonal expansion by week 6.

The investigators sampled blood at baseline, at cycle 4 day 1, and at cycle 7 day 1. The V and J genes are TRBV9 and TRBJ1-2; D is ambiguous. This clonotype was obtained from an adult with an advanced solid tumor such as melanoma, head and neck, liver or kidney cancer. The sample consisted of CD4+ or CD8+ T cells sorted from blood, taken in a trial of the OX40 agonist ivuxolimab. The CDR3 protein is CASRAANYGYTF. DNA for the CDR3: TGTGCCAGCAGAGCGGCCAACTATGGCTACACCTTC.